This is a list of T cell receptor beta chains from one sample in a study of T-cell reconstitution after alpha-beta-depleted transplantation in children. One entry per CDR3 protein results from TCRdb running MiXCR on the PCR reads. This sample has 610,000 or so distinct CDR3 sequences, with 25% to 30% found just once. The sequences come from PBMCs, collected before TCRalphabeta/CD19-depleted stem cell transplant. Receptors originate from a boy younger than two with Wiskott-Aldrich syndrome, due to receive a stem cell transplant. The CDR3 runs from the conserved cysteine through the conserved F or W. A D gene is named only where the DNA matches it firmly. The size entry is marked missing in some rows and otherwise reads once, few, many or a size class.

size	V	D	J	DNA	CDR3
few	TRBV5-1	NA	TRBJ2-5	TGCGCCAGCAGTCGGGACGCCCGGGAGACCCAGTACTTC	CASSRDARETQYF
NA	TRBV5-1	NA	TRBJ1-4	TGCGCCAGCAGCTTTCGACAGGCGTTTAATGAAAAACTGTTTTTT	CASSFRQAFNEKLFF
NA	TRBV5-1	TRBD2	TRBJ2-1	TGCGCCAGCAGCCTCCGAAGCCCTGGGACTAGCGGATACAATGAGCAGTTCTTC	CASSLRSPGTSGYNEQFF
few	TRBV20-1	NA	TRBJ1-1	TGCAGTGCCGTCAGTCCGCTGGGGGCCCAAGCCCTGAACACTGAAGCTTTCTTT	CSAVSPLGAQALNTEAFF
few	TRBV20-1	TRBD2	TRBJ2-1	TGCAGTGCCGCCATGGCGGGAGGCACCAATGAGCAGTTCTTC	CSAAMAGGTNEQFF
NA	TRBV9	TRBD2	TRBJ2-3	TGTGCCAGCAGCGCCAAACTAGCGGGAACCAGCACAGATACGCAGTATTTT	CASSAKLAGTSTDTQYF
few	TRBV12-3/TRBV12-4	NA	TRBJ1-6	TGTGCCAGCAGTACCCAGGAGAATTCACCCCTCCACTTT	CASSTQENSPLHF
NA	TRBV10-3	TRBD2	TRBJ2-5	TGTGCCACCACGGACCTGGGGGGGGAGACCCAGTACTTC	CATTDLGGETQYF
NA	TRBV20-1	NA	TRBJ1-5	TGCAGTGCTAGCCTACAGGGAGGTCAGCCCCAGCATTTT	CSASLQGGQPQHF
NA	TRBV20-1	NA	TRBJ2-5	TGCAGTGCTAGTATAGACAGCGGAACTAAAGAGACCCAGTACTTC	CSASIDSGTKETQYF
few	TRBV20-1	TRBD1	TRBJ2-7	TGCAGTGCTAGAACGCGGACAGGCCTCACCTACGAGCAGTACTTC	CSARTRTGLTYEQYF
NA	TRBV29-1	NA	TRBJ1-1	TGCAGCGTTGGTCTCAGGTCAAGGACTGAAGCTTTCTTT	CSVGLRSRTEAFF
NA	TRBV12-3/TRBV12-4	NA	TRBJ2-1	TGTGCCAGCACCTTAAGGTTGATACCGGGCAATGAGCAGTTCTTC	CASTLRLIPGNEQFF
NA	TRBV12-3/TRBV12-4	TRBD2	TRBJ2-3	TGTGCCAGCAGTTCGCCGCTTGGACTAGCGGTCGGGGATACGCAGTATTTT	CASSSPLGLAVGDTQYF